The 20 T cell receptor beta chains below were found in one sample sequenced in a study of blood T cell repertoires in COVID-19. Some clones are missing from TCRdb's copy, which holds only in-frame ones; the method was immunoSEQ multiplex PCR. The sample yields approximately 230,000 clones, 85% to 90% seen once. Sequenced input: PBMCs or T cells enriched from blood (not recorded which). These receptors were obtained from a young man who had recovered from COVID-19.

V and J are TRBV28 and TRBJ1-2, with TRBD1 matching 9 bases. The germline V gene encodes CDR1 MDHEN and CDR2 SYDVKM. The trim removed 5 bases at V and 6 bases at J, leaving 4 bases unmatched. This CDR3 spans 13 amino acids. The CDR3 nucleotides are TGTGCCAGCAGTACAGGGGGCGTGGATGGCTACACCTTC. Protein sequence: CASSTGGVDGYTF.

The chain has TRBV15 and TRBJ2-5, with 7 bases aligning to TRBD2. Germline trimming cut 4 bases from V and 1 base from J; bases unmatched to any gene: 6. The CDR3 contains 15 residues. Germline CDR1 is LNHNV and CDR2 is YYDKDF (reference sequence). The CDR3 loop is CATSMGGSVQETQYF. CDR3 sequence (DNA): TGTGCCACCAGCATGGGCGGGAGCGTCCAAGAGACCCAGTACTTC.

The rearrangement uses TRBV19 and TRBJ1-6; D remains unclear. Trimming took 4 bases from V and 7 from J, leaving 8 bases between them. The CDR3 contains 13 residues. Looked up from germline, CDR1 is LNHDA and CDR2 is SQIVND (reference sequence). CDR3 in DNA: TGTGCCAGTAGTAGCACGGGGAATTCACCCCTCCACTTT. Amino acids: CASSSTGNSPLHF.

The chain joins TRBV5-1 to TRBJ2-1; 9 bases align to TRBD2. V shed 4 bases and J 2 bases; nucleotides not matched to a gene: 7. CDR3 length: 16 amino acids. Germline values: CDR1 SGHRS, CDR2 YFSETQ. The CDR3 DNA sequence: TGCGCCAGCAGCCCGGAAGGCGGGAGGGCCTACAATGAGCAGTTCTTC. Protein sequence: CASSPEGGRAYNEQFF.

The CDR3 region is CASSLYGDQETQYF. The CDR3 nucleotides read TGTGCCAGCAGCTTGTACGGGGATCAAGAGACCCAGTACTTC. The gene calls are TRBV5-8 and TRBJ2-5; weak D call: TRBD2 (5 bases). The CDR3 consists of 14 residues. Germline CDR1 SGHTS, CDR2 YDEGEE. The V and J ends lost 1 base and 2 bases respectively, with 9 bases between them.

The chain carries TRBV19 and TRBJ1-1, with 7 bases that match TRBD1. CDR3 length: 13 amino acids. The junction had 3 bases not matched to a gene; V was cut back by 7 bases and J by 1 base. Germline CDR1 LNHDA, CDR2 SQIVND (reference sequence). As DNA, the CDR3 is TGTGCCAGTACCCACAGGGGGAACACTGAAGCTTTCTTT. Its translation: CASTHRGNTEAFF.

The DNA of the CDR3 is TGTGCCAGCAGTGGCCCCGGGGGGCTGACCCAGTACTTC. Translation: CASSGPGGLTQYF. The rearrangement uses TRBV2 and TRBJ2-5; D is perhaps TRBD2 (7 bases). This CDR3 is 13 amino acids long. V lost 4 bases, J lost 7 bases, and 13 bases lay in between. The germline V gene encodes CDR1 SNHLY and CDR2 FYNNEI. Based on the CDR3 plus reference TRBV2 and TRBJ2-5, the full variable domain is EPEVTQTPSHQVTQMGQEVILRCVPISNHLYFYWYRQILGQKVEFLVSFYNNEISEKSEIFDDQFSVERPDGSNFTLKIRSTKLEDSAMYFCASSGPGGLTQYFGPGTRLLVL.

The chain employs TRBV30 and TRBJ1-4; 9 nucleotides agree with TRBD1. The germline V gene encodes CDR1 GTSNPN and CDR2 SVGIG (reference sequence). The trim removed 1 base at V and 4 bases at J, leaving 4 bases unmatched. The length of the CDR3 is 15 residues. CDR3 loop: CAWSAGTGFNEKLFF. The CDR3 DNA sequence: TGTGCCTGGAGTGCGGGGACAGGGTTTAATGAAAAACTGTTTTTT.

This sequence joins TRBV5-1 and TRBJ2-3; D perhaps matches TRBD2 (6 bases). The germline gives CDR1 SGHRS, CDR2 YFSETQ. The CDR3 contains 15 residues. V lost 9 bases to trimming and J lost 0 bases, with 17 bases between them. Written as DNA, the CDR3 is TGCGCCACTAAACCCGGGACTTCTAGCACAGATACGCAGTATTTT. Translation: CATKPGTSSTDTQYF.

This chain connects TRBV4-2 to TRBJ2-7, with D possibly matching TRBD2 (6 bases). The V gene lost 1 base and the J gene lost 6 bases, with 13 bases spanning the gap. In germline, CDR1 is LGHNA, CDR2 YNFKEQ. The CDR3 runs to 14 residues. Here the CDR3 DNA reads TGTGCCAGCAGCCAAGGGGGAGGTGGCGGCGAGCAGTACTTC. This encodes CASSQGGGGGEQYF.

The rearrangement uses TRBV15 and TRBJ1-1; D is unclear. In germline, CDR1 is LNHNV, CDR2 YYDKDF (reference sequence). Trimming removed 5 bases from V and 4 bases from J, with 5 bases in between. The CDR3 is 11 residues long. Written as DNA, the CDR3 is TGTGCCACCAGCCGGGGCACTGAAGCTTTCTTT. Encoded protein: CATSRGTEAFF.

The chain links TRBV11-3 to TRBJ2-7; no firm D call. V shed 5 bases and J shed 0 bases, with 5 bases lying between them. CDR3 length equals 12 residues. Germline CDR1 is SGHNT and CDR2 is YENEEA. The CDR3 sequence is CASSPNSYEQYF. CDR3 in DNA: TGTGCCAGCAGCCCTAACTCCTACGAGCAGTACTTC.

The sample holds one count of this clone. The V gene is TRBV7-8, the J gene TRBJ2-5, with D tentatively TRBD2 (5 bases). This CDR3 spans 13 amino acids. Germline V gives CDR1 SGHVS, CDR2 FQNEAQ. The CDR3 is CADSPGSGETQYF. The CDR3 bases are TGTGCAGACTCTCCTGGGAGCGGAGAGACCCAGTACTTC.

The genes are TRBV7-9 and TRBJ2-2; TRBD1 agrees at 9 bases. CDR1 is SEHNR, CDR2 FQNEAQ, per germline (reference sequence). The CDR3 spans 15 residues. The V gene end was trimmed by 6 bases and the J gene end by 6 bases; junction bases not matched to a gene: 8. CDR3: CASSSTGGAAGELFF. The DNA of the CDR3 is TGTGCCAGCAGTTCTACAGGGGGCGCCGCCGGGGAGCTGTTTTTT.

This sequence joins TRBV4-1 and TRBJ2-7, with no clear D. Deletions cut 4 bases from V and 3 bases from J, with 13 bases between. Germline assignment: CDR1 MGHRA and CDR2 YSYEKL. This CDR3 region has 14 residues. CDR3 bases: TGCGCCAGCAGCCGCGACTTTCAACTCTACGAGCAGTACTTC. Its protein is CASSRDFQLYEQYF.

V usage is TRBV5-1 and J usage is TRBJ1-4, with TRBD1 matching 8 bases. This CDR3 comprises 14 residues. Trimming removed 6 bases from V and 5 bases from J; junction bases left unmatched: 6. In germline, CDR1 is SGHRS, CDR2 YFSETQ. In nucleotides, the CDR3 is TGCGCCAGCAAAAAGGGACAGGCGAATGAAAAACTGTTTTTT. It is translated as CASKKGQANEKLFF. The full variable domain, its missing parts supplied by reference TRBV5-1 and TRBJ1-4, is KAGVTQTPRYLIKTRGQQVTLSCSPISGHRSVSWYQQTPGQGLQFLFEYFSETQRNKGNFPGRFSGRQFSNSRSEMNVSTLELGDSALYLCASKKGQANEKLFFGSGTQLSVL.

This clone was picked up one time. The chain uses TRBV10-1 and TRBJ1-1; 9 nucleotides match TRBD1. The CDR3 runs to 17 residues. Germline assignment: CDR1 WNHNN and CDR2 SYGVQD (reference sequence). Germline trimming cut 2 bases from V and 4 bases from J; bases unmatched to any gene: 11. CDR3 region: CASSEGLGGTGSTEAFF. The CDR3 nucleotides read TGCGCCAGCAGTGAGGGTCTTGGGGGGACAGGGAGCACTGAAGCTTTCTTT.

This clone has just a few counts. Other nucleotide sequences from this sample produce the same CDR3. The genes are TRBV5-5 and TRBJ2-5; 12 positions agree with TRBD2. The ends lost 0 bases at V and 4 bases at J; junction bases unmatched: 1. Per the germline V gene, CDR1 is SGHKS and CDR2 is YYEKEE (reference sequence). The CDR3 consists of 15 residues. The CDR3 here is CASSLGLAGVETQYF. As DNA, the CDR3 is TGTGCCAGCAGCTTGGGACTAGCGGGAGTAGAGACCCAGTACTTC.

The chain is built from TRBV28 and TRBJ2-7; D gene unclear. V lost 7 bases, J lost 6 bases, and 13 bases lay in between. This CDR3 has 12 amino acids. Germline CDR1 and CDR2: MDHEN and SYDVKM. Here the CDR3 reads CASNGMGPEQYF. Written as DNA, the CDR3 is TGTGCCAGCAACGGAATGGGCCCCGAGCAGTACTTC.

The chain links TRBV15 to TRBJ2-5, with D perhaps TRBD1 (5 bases). The CDR3 contains 15 residues. Trimming left V 1 base short and J 1 base short, with 10 bases between. Germline loops: CDR1 LNHNV, CDR2 YYDKDF (reference sequence). DNA of the CDR3: TGTGCCACCAGCAGAGGGGAAAGGGGCCAAGAGACCCAGTACTTC. Protein product: CATSRGERGQETQYF.